What follows are 5 T cell receptor beta chains derived from one specimen sequenced in a study of long-term antiretroviral therapy in people with HIV. Researchers ran immunoSEQ v3.0 at survey level. Profiling relied on immunoSEQ multiplex PCR, and the TCRdb table lists in-frame clones only, not all of them. Of approximately 23,000 clones listed, roughly 80% are singletons. This specimen was unsorted PBMCs, taken less than 6 years after starting antiretroviral therapy. The receptors were sampled from a man aged 25-45 years with HIV.

This chain uses TRBV19 with TRBJ2-2; D ambiguous. V was pared by 7 bases and J by 0 bases, with 6 bases between. This CDR3 region has 13 residues. The germline V gene has CDR1 LNHDA and CDR2 SQIVND (reference sequence). The CDR3 sequence is CASTNPNTGELFF. The CDR3 region has the DNA TGTGCCAGTACCAACCCGAACACCGGGGAGCTGTTTTTT.

This chain connects TRBV11-2 to TRBJ2-5; no firm D call. The germline V gene encodes CDR1 SGHAT and CDR2 FQNNGV. CDR3 length: 15 amino acids. V was pared by 0 bases and J by 1 base, with 9 bases between. CDR3 loop: CASSLESNFQETQYF. The DNA of the CDR3 is TGTGCCAGCAGCTTAGAGAGTAACTTCCAAGAGACCCAGTACTTC.

V gene TRBV5-1 combines with J gene TRBJ2-3; D call uncertain. In germline, CDR1 is SGHRS, CDR2 YFSETQ. V was trimmed by 0 bases and J by 2 bases, leaving 10 bases between them. The CDR3 has 15 residues. CDR3 region: CASSLESAFTDTQYF. The CDR3, as DNA: TGCGCCAGCAGCTTGGAATCCGCCTTCACAGATACGCAGTATTTT.

The rearrangement joins TRBV28 to TRBJ1-6; D is perhaps TRBD1 (6 bases). Germline CDR1 is MDHEN and CDR2 is SYDVKM. Trimming cost V 6 bases and J 2 bases, with 14 bases left between them. The CDR3 is 16 amino acids. CDR3 DNA: TGTGCCAGCAGGATCCTCAGGGGAACCTATAATTCACCCCTCCACTTT. Protein product: CASRILRGTYNSPLHF.

Comments on this clone: The junction departs from germline at one end; a sequencing error may be responsible. The gene calls are TRBV4-2 and TRBJ1-4; TRBD1 might be the D (5 bases). CDR3 length equals 15 residues. Germline-derived CDR1 and CDR2 are LGHNA and YNFKEQ. CDR3 loop: CASNQGAEINEKLFF. The CDR3 DNA is TGTGCCAGCAACCAAGGGGCAGAGATTAATGAAAAACTGTTTTTT.